This T cell receptor (beta chain) was sequenced in a study of blood T cell repertoires in COVID-19. This clone occurred once. The method was immunoSEQ multiplex PCR; TCRdb's version includes in-frame clones alone and lacks a portion of them. The data hold some 50,000 clones, with about 90% observed a single time. This TCR derives from a human donor in a cohort sampled during active COVID-19. Material: peripheral blood.

CDR3 DNA: TGTGCCAGCAGCTTAGATTCCGGGGTTCCCTACAATGAGCAGTTCTTC. Translating gives CASSLDSGVPYNEQFF. The J gene is TRBJ2-1, the V gene TRBV11-3, with a possible D match to TRBD2 (5 bases). This CDR3 has 16 residues. Germline CDR1 and CDR2: SGHNT and YENEEA. Trimming stripped 0 bases from V and 2 bases from J, with 11 bases between.